Each of the 20 T cell receptor beta chains below was sequenced from the same sample in a study of cytotoxic CD8 clonotypes in ibrutinib-treated CLL. Sequenced by immunoSEQ multiplex PCR; TCRdb stores in-frame clones only, minus some. This sample carries 110,000 to 150,000 clones, approximately 80% of them seen once, and the ten largest clones take 5.1%. Source: PBMCs, taken after 24 months of ibrutinib treatment. The source of these receptors is a human donor with chronic lymphocytic leukemia.

The rearrangement joins TRBV5-1 to TRBJ2-1; TRBD2 matches 9 bases. Trimming took 0 bases from V and 5 from J; bases not matched to a gene: 9. CDR3 length equals 17 residues. Germline loops: CDR1 SGHRS, CDR2 YFSETQ. CDR3 region: CASSLAVGGGEDNEQFF. The CDR3, as DNA: TGCGCCAGCAGCTTGGCTGTCGGCGGGGGGGAAGACAATGAGCAGTTCTTC.

This clone was recorded a few times. The chain uses TRBV11-1 and TRBJ2-4, with a tentative D call TRBD2 (5 bases). Germline V lookup: CDR1 SGHAT, CDR2 FQDESV (reference sequence). Trimming took off 1 base at V and 1 base at J, with 20 bases between the two ends. The CDR3 has 19 amino acids. In DNA, the CDR3 is TGTGCCAGCAGCTTAGGTGCCCCTGGCCTGAGGGTTGCCAAAAACATTCAGTACTTC. Its protein is CASSLGAPGLRVAKNIQYF. The full variable domain, rest sourced from reference TRBV11-1 and TRBJ2-4, is EAEVAQSPRYKITEKSQAVAFWCDPISGHATLYWYRQILGQGPELLVQFQDESVVDDSQLPKDRFSAERLKGVDSTLKIQPAELGDSAMYLCASSLGAPGLRVAKNIQYFGAGTRLSVL.

As for this clone: At one boundary the junction diverges from the germline segment, which might be a read error. The chain uses TRBV18 and TRBJ2-7, with 10 bases fitting TRBD1. CDR1 and CDR2 from the germline V gene are KGHSH and LQKENI. CDR3 length: 15 residues. CDR3 in DNA: TGTGCCAGCTCACCACCCCCGGGACAGGGGATACCGCTTGGCTTC. This sequence encodes CASSPPPGQGIPLGF. Using reference TRBV18 and TRBJ2-7 for the parts outside the CDR3, the full variable domain is NAGVMQNPRHLVRRRGQEARLRCSPMKGHSHVYWYRQLPEEGLKFMVYLQKENIIDESGMPKERFSAEFPKEGPSILRIQQVVRGDSAAYFCASSPPPGQGIPLGFGPGTRLTVT.

This chain joins TRBV9 and TRBJ2-1; 9 positions match TRBD2. Germline trimming cut 2 bases from V and 6 bases from J; bases unmatched to any gene: 6. The CDR3 runs to 15 residues. Germline V CDR1 and CDR2: SGDLS, YYNGEE. The CDR3 DNA reads as TGTGCCAGCAGCGTCCGCGGGAGGGCCTCCAATGAGCAGTTCTTC. This sequence encodes CASSVRGRASNEQFF.

This chain uses TRBV27 with TRBJ2-3, with D possibly matching TRBD2 (5 bases). The V gene lost 3 bases and the J gene lost 6 bases, with 10 bases spanning the gap. Germline V gene lookup returns CDR1 MNHEY and CDR2 SMNVEV (reference sequence). The length of the CDR3 is 13 residues. DNA of the CDR3: TGTGCCAGCAGTTTGCTAGCTGCCGATACGCAGTATTTT. Encoded protein: CASSLLAADTQYF.

The V and J genes are TRBV9 and TRBJ2-6, with D maybe TRBD1 (6 bases). CDR1 and CDR2 from the germline V gene are SGDLS and YYNGEE. The CDR3 length is 16 residues. V dropped 4 bases and J dropped 2 bases, with 13 bases sitting between them. The CDR3 DNA is TGTGCCAGCAGCCTCTTCCGGGACACTGGGGCCAACGTCCTGACTTTC. Protein sequence: CASSLFRDTGANVLTF. Based on the CDR3 plus reference TRBV9 and TRBJ2-6, the full variable domain is DSGVTQTPKHLITATGQRVTLRCSPRSGDLSVYWYQQSLDQGLQFLIQYYNGEERAKGNILERFSAQQFPDLHSELNLSSLELGDSALYFCASSLFRDTGANVLTFGAGSRLTVL.

This clone was counted at least ten times. This chain connects TRBV10-3 to TRBJ1-5; D unclear. The V end lost 4 bases, the J end lost 4 bases, and 8 bases lay between the germline ends. The germline V gene encodes CDR1 ENHRY and CDR2 SYGVKD. The CDR3 runs 13 residues. The CDR3 reads CAISGQVNQPQHF. CDR3 coding DNA: TGTGCCATCAGTGGGCAGGTTAATCAGCCCCAGCATTTT.

The chain combines TRBV6-4 with TRBJ2-7; 12 bases agree with TRBD2. The CDR3 loop spans 16 amino acids. Germline values: CDR1 MRHNA, CDR2 SNTAGT. J gave up 0 bases and V 8 bases, and 8 bases lay outside the gene matches. CDR3 in amino acids: CASPSGRAPNSYEQYF. The CDR3 region has the DNA TGTGCCAGCCCTAGCGGGAGGGCCCCGAACTCCTACGAGCAGTACTTC.

This clone was detected only a few times. V usage is TRBV6-5 and J usage is TRBJ2-2; D uncertain. This CDR3 spans 13 amino acids. CDR1 is MNHEY and CDR2 is SVGAGI in the germline V gene. The V end lost 0 bases, the J end lost 7 bases, and 6 bases lay between the germline ends. The CDR3 spells CASSYSQVGELFF. The CDR3 nucleotides are TGTGCCAGCAGTTACTCCCAGGTCGGGGAGCTGTTTTTT.

Comment on this clone: Relative to the germline gene, one junction end is altered; a read error may explain this. The chain uses TRBV7-7 and TRBJ2-3; 8 nucleotides match TRBD2. The length of the CDR3 is 14 residues. The germline V gene encodes CDR1 SSHAT and CDR2 FNYEAQ (reference sequence). The CDR3 nucleotides read TGTGCTAGCAGCTTAGGACTAGCCGCAGATACGCAGTATTTT. Translating gives CASSLGLAADTQYF.

This clone appeared once. V is TRBV6-4 and J is TRBJ1-6; D remains unclear. CDR1 and CDR2 (germline): MRHNA, SNTAGT. Trimming took off 6 bases at V and 8 bases at J, with 14 bases between the two ends. The CDR3 contains 14 residues. In DNA, the CDR3 is TGTGCCAGCAGCCCCGATGGTCCGGATTCACCCCTCCACTTT. This sequence encodes CASSPDGPDSPLHF.

The V call is TRBV18, the J call TRBJ1-1, with unresolved D. Germline V gene sequence: CDR1 KGHSH, CDR2 LQKENI. Trimming removed 6 bases from V and 11 bases from J, with 16 bases in between. The CDR3 length is 12 residues. Here the CDR3 reads CASSTGSGAAFF. DNA of the CDR3: TGTGCCAGCTCGACGGGCAGCGGTGCGGCTTTCTTT.

This rearrangement joins TRBV7-2 to TRBJ2-1; perhaps TRBD1 as D (6 bases). CDR3 length: 15 amino acids. V was pared by 5 bases and J by 10 bases, with 21 bases between. Germline assignment: CDR1 SGHTA and CDR2 FQGNSA. The CDR3 coding sequence is TGTGCCAGCAGCCTCGGGACCCAGGGGCGAGGCGAGCAGTTCTTC. It specifies CASSLGTQGRGEQFF.

This chain links TRBV7-9 with TRBJ1-2; D may be TRBD1 (6 bases). Germline lookup yields CDR1 SEHNR and CDR2 FQNEAQ (reference sequence). The V end lost 5 bases, the J end lost 5 bases, and 21 bases lay between the germline ends. The CDR3 extends over 16 amino acids. As DNA, the CDR3 is TGTGCCAGCAGCCCTGAGGTGGGGGGGCTGGGATATGGCTACACCTTC. Its translation: CASSPEVGGLGYGYTF. Full variable domain (rest looked up from reference TRBV7-9 and TRBJ1-2): DTGVSQNPRHKITKRGQNVTFRCDPISEHNRLYWYRQTLGQGPEFLTYFQNEAQLEKSRLLSDRFSAERPKGSFSTLEIQRTEQGDSAMYLCASSPEVGGLGYGYTFGSGTRLTVV.

The rearrangement uses TRBV6-5 and TRBJ1-5, with D unresolved. The CDR3 length is 13 residues. Trimming removed 6 bases from V and 6 bases from J, with 12 bases in between. Germline CDR1 is MNHEY and CDR2 is SVGAGI. CDR3 bases: TGTGCCAGCAGCCGGCGGGTCGCTCAGCCCCAGCATTTT. Its translation is CASSRRVAQPQHF.

This chain uses TRBV5-1 with TRBJ2-1, with D possibly TRBD1 on 6 matching bases. This CDR3 is 14 amino acids long. V lost 0 bases and J 16 bases, leaving 20 bases between the germline ends. Germline assignment: CDR1 SGHRS and CDR2 YFSETQ. DNA of the CDR3: TGCGCCAGCAGCTTGGGGGGGCTCAATAAGGACATTTTCTTC. Its protein is CASSLGGLNKDIFF.

The chain recombines TRBV6-5 with TRBJ2-5; D perhaps matches TRBD2 (6 bases). Germline values: CDR1 MNHEY, CDR2 SVGAGI. The CDR3 runs to 15 residues. Trimming removed 0 bases from V and 5 bases from J, with 13 bases in between. This CDR3 reads CASSYSGREWETQYF. CDR3 nucleotide sequence: TGTGCCAGCAGTTACTCGGGACGGGAGTGGGAGACCCAGTACTTC.

This clone was detected a few times. The chain is built from TRBV5-1 and TRBJ2-5; TRBD1 might be the D (5 bases). V was pared by 0 bases and J by 1 base, with 7 bases between. Germline V lookup: CDR1 SGHRS, CDR2 YFSETQ. CDR3 size: 14 residues. The CDR3 is CASSLVQGQETQYF. In DNA, the CDR3 is TGCGCCAGCAGCTTGGTCCAGGGCCAAGAGACCCAGTACTTC. The variable domain in full, with the rest retrieved from reference TRBV5-1 and TRBJ2-5, is KAGVTQTPRYLIKTRGQQVTLSCSPISGHRSVSWYQQTPGQGLQFLFEYFSETQRNKGNFPGRFSGRQFSNSRSEMNVSTLELGDSALYLCASSLVQGQETQYFGPGTRLLVL.

There are a few counts of this clone. V is TRBV4-1 and J is TRBJ2-3, with D hard to call. The CDR3 is made up of 15 amino acids. V was clipped by 1 base and J by 2 bases, with 10 bases between them. Per germline, CDR1 MGHRA and CDR2 YSYEKL. The CDR3 here is CASSQGVQYTDTQYF. CDR3 DNA: TGCGCCAGCAGCCAAGGGGTCCAATACACAGATACGCAGTATTTT.

The V and J genes are TRBV4-1 and TRBJ2-2; TRBD2 is a possible D gene (6 bases). CDR1 MGHRA and CDR2 YSYEKL come from the germline V gene. This CDR3 is 17 amino acids long. V gave up 1 base and J gave up 2 bases, with 14 bases separating them. This CDR3 is CASSQVDMGLNTGELFF. In nucleotides, the CDR3 is TGCGCCAGCAGCCAAGTAGATATGGGACTCAACACCGGGGAGCTGTTTTTT.